This T cell receptor beta chain comes out of a study of cytomegalovirus exposure and HLA in healthy donors. Study details: A later analysis reported the same platform for the roughly 120 validation repertoires and the roughly 700 first-cohort repertoires.

TCRdb's table, derived via immunoSEQ multiplex PCR, lists solely in-frame clones and lacks some. The sample lists 200,000 to 250,000 clones, about 88% occurring once. Germline V gene data show CDR1 as SGHRS and CDR2 as YFSETQ. The V and J ends lost 2 bases and 4 bases respectively, with 4 bases between them. This CDR3 is 11 amino acids long. While the first cohort had around 700 subjects, the donors belonged to the separate validation cohort of about 120 subjects. Sequencing was carried out using PBMCs. The TCR originated in a young man in good health and CMV-seropositive. The chain combines TRBV5-1 with TRBJ2-7; D gene ambiguous. CDR3 sequence reads: CASSLYYEQYF. CDR3 nucleotide sequence: TGCGCCAGCAGCTTATATTACGAGCAGTACTTC.